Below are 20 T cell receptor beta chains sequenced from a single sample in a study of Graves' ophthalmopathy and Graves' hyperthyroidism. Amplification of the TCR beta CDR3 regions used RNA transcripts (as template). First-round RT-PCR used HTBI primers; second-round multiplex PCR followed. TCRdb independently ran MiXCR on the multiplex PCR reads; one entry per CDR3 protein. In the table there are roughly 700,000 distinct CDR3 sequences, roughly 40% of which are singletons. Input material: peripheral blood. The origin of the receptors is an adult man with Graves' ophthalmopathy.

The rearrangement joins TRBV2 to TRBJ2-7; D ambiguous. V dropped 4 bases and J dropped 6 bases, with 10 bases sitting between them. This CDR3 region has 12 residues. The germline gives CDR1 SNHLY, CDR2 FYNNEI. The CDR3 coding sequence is TGTGCCAGCAGTGCGGAATCGAGCGAGCAGTACTTC. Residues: CASSAESSEQYF. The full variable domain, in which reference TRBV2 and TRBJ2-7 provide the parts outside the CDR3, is EPEVTQTPSHQVTQMGQEVILRCVPISNHLYFYWYRQILGQKVEFLVSFYNNEISEKSEIFDDQFSVERPDGSNFTLKIRSTKLEDSAMYFCASSAESSEQYFGPGTRLTVT.

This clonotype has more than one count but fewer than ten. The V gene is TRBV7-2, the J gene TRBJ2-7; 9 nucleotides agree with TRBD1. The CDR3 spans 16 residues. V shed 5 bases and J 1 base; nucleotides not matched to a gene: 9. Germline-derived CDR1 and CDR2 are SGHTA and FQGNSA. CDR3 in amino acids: CASSLTGGTSSYEQYF. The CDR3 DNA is TGTGCCAGCAGCCTAACAGGGGGCACCTCATCCTACGAGCAGTACTTC. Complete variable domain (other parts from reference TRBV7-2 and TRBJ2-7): GAGVSQSPSNKVTEKGKDVELRCDPISGHTALYWYRQSLGQGLEFLIYFQGNSAPDKSGLPSDRFSAERTGGSVSTLTIQRTQQEDSAVYLCASSLTGGTSSYEQYFGPGTRLTVT.

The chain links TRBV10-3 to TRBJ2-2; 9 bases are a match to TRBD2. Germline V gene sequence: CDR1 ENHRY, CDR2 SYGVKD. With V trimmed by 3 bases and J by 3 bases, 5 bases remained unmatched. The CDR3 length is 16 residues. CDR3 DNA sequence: TGTGCCATCAGTGAAGGTAGCGGGAGTTACACCGGGGAGCTGTTTTTT. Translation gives CAISEGSGSYTGELFF.

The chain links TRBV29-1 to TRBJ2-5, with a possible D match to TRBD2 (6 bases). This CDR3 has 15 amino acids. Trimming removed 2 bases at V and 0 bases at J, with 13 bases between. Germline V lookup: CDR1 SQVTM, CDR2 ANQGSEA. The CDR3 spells CSVERAGGYQETQYF. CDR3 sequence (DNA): TGCAGCGTTGAACGGGCTGGGGGGTACCAAGAGACCCAGTACTTC.

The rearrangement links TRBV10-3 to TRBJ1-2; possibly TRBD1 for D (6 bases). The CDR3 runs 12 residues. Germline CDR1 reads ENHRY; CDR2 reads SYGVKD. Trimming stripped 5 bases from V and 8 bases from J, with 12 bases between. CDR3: CAISNRTAGYTF. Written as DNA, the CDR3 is TGTGCCATCAGTAACAGGACAGCGGGCTACACCTTC.

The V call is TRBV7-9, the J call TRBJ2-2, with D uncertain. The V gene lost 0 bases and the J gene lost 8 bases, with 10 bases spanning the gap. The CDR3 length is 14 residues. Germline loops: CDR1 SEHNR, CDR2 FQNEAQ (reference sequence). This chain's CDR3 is CASSLASQSGELFF. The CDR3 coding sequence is TGTGCCAGCAGCTTAGCATCACAGTCTGGGGAGCTGTTTTTT. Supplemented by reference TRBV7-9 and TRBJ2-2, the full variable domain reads DTGVSQNPRHKITKRGQNVTFRCDPISEHNRLYWYRQTLGQGPEFLTYFQNEAQLEKSRLLSDRFSAERPKGSFSTLEIQRTEQGDSAMYLCASSLASQSGELFFGEGSRLTVL.

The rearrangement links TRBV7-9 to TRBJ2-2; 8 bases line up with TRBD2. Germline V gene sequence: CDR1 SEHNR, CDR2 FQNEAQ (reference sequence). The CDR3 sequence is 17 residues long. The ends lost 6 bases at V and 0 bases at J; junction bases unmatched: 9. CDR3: CASSYPSGSANTGELFF. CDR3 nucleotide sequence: TGTGCCAGCAGTTACCCTAGCGGGTCCGCGAACACCGGGGAGCTGTTTTTT.

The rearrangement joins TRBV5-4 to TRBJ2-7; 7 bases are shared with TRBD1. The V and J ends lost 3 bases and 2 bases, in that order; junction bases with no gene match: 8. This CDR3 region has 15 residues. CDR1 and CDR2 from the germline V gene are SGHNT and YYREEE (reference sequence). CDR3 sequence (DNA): TGTGCCAGCAGCTCCCGGACAGGCCGTACCTACGAGCAGTACTTC. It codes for CASSSRTGRTYEQYF.

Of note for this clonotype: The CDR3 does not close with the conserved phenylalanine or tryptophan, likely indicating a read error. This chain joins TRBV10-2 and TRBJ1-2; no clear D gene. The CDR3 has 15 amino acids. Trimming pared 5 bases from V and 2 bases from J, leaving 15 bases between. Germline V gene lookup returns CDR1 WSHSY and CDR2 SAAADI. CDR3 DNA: TGCGCCAGCAGTATAAGACCGACACCCAACTATGGCTACACCTCC. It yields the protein CASSIRPTPNYGYTS.

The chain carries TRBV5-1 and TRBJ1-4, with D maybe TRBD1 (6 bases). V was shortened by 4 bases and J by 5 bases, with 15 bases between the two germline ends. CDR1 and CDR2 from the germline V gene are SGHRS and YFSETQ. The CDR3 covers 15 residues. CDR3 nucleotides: TGCGCCAGCAGCCTACTTACAGGGCTAAATGAAAAACTGTTTTTT. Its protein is CASSLLTGLNEKLFF.

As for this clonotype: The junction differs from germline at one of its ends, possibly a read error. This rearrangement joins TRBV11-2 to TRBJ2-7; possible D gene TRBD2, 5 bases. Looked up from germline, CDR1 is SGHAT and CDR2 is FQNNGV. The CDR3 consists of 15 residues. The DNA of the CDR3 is TGTGCCAGCAGCTTAGAACGGGGTCCTTCCTGCGAGCAGTACTTC. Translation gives CASSLERGPSCEQYF.

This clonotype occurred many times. CDR3 sequence: CSVEDIGDTEAFF. The DNA for the CDR3 is TGCAGCGTTGAAGATATCGGTGACACTGAAGCTTTCTTT. The rearrangement links TRBV29-1 to TRBJ1-1; D not resolved. The V and J ends lost 0 bases and 3 bases respectively, with 8 bases between them. Germline lookup yields CDR1 SQVTM and CDR2 ANQGSEA. This CDR3 is built from 13 residues.

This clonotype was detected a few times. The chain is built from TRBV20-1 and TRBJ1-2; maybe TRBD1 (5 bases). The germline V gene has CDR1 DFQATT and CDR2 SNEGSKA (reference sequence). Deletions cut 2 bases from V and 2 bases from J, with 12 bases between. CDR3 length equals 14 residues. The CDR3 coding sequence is TGCAGTGCTAGATTGGCAGGGACGAACTATGGCTACACCTTC. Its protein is CSARLAGTNYGYTF.

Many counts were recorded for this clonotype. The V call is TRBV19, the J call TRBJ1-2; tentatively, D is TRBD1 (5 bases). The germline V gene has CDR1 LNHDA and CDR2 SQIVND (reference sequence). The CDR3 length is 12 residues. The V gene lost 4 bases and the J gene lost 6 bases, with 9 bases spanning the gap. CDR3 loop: CASSNGADGYTF. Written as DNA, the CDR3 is TGTGCCAGTAGTAATGGGGCCGATGGCTACACCTTC.

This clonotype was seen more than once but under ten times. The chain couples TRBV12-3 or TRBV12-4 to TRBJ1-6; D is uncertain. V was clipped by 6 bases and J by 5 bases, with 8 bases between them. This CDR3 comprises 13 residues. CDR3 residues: CASSERDNSPLHF. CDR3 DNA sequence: TGTGCCAGCAGCGAGAGAGATAATTCACCCCTCCACTTT.

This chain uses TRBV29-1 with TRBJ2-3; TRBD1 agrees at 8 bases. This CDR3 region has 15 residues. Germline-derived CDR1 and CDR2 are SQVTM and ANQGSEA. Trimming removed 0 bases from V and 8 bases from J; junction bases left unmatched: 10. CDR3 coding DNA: TGCAGCGTTGAAGATGACAGGGGTCTTCGAGTTACGCAGTATTTT. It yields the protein CSVEDDRGLRVTQYF.

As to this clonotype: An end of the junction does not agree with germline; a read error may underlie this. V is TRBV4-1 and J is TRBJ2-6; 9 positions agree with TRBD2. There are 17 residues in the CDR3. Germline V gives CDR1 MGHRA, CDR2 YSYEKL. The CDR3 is CASSHGTSSSGANVLIF. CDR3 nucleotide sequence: TGCGCCAGCAGCCACGGGACTAGCAGCTCTGGGGCCAACGTCCTGATTTTC.

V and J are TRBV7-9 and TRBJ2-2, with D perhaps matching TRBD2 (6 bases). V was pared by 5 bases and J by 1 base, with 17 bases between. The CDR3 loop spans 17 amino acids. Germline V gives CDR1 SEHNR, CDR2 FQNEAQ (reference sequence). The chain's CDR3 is CASSHATGTVNTGELFF. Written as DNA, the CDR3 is TGTGCCAGCAGCCACGCAACCGGGACTGTGAACACCGGGGAGCTGTTTTTT.

This CDR3 reads CASSQGWDRDRETQYF. For the CDR3, the DNA is TGCGCCAGCAGCCAAGGTTGGGACAGGGATAGGGAGACCCAGTACTTC. V gene TRBV4-1 combines with J gene TRBJ2-5, with 9 nucleotides matching TRBD1. After removal of 1 base from V and 5 bases from J, the junction contained 8 bases not matched to a gene. Per germline, CDR1 MGHRA and CDR2 YSYEKL. CDR3 length equals 16 residues.

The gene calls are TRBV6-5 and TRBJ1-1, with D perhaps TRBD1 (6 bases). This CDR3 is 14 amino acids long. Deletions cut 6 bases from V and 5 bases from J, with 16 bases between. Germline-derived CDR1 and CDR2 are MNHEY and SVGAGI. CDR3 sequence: CASRPQYRDTEAFF. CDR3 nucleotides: TGTGCCAGCAGGCCCCAATACAGGGATACTGAAGCTTTCTTT.